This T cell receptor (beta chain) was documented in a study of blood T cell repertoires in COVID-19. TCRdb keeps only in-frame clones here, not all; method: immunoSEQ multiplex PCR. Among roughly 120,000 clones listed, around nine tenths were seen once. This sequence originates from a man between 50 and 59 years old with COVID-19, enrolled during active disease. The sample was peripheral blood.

The chain's CDR3 is CASREADRPHQPQHF. DNA for the CDR3: TGCGCCAGCAGAGAAGCGGACAGGCCGCATCAGCCCCAGCATTTT. The chain links TRBV23-1 to TRBJ1-5; 7 bases map to TRBD1. TRBV23-1 is given ORF status, its function remaining uncertain. The CDR3 loop spans 15 amino acids. V gave up 6 bases and J gave up 5 bases; unmatched junction bases: 10.